This T cell receptor beta chain was documented in a study of OX40 agonist ivuxolimab in advanced cancers. Study-wide results and limits: CD8+ T cells averaged more expanded clones than CD4+.

This CDR3 spans 15 amino acids. Germline loops: CDR1 SNHLY, CDR2 FYNNEI. Between the trimmed V and J ends, which lost 3 bases and 0 bases, there was a span of 9 bases. Clones were read by immunoSEQ multiplex PCR, and TCRdb kept only the in-frame ones, dropping some. This sample yields tens of thousands of clones, of which under 95% are seen a single time; 9.5% to 15% belongs to the top ten. In the case of this clone: Antigen: not known.

The starting material was CD4+ or CD8+ T cells sorted from blood, obtained in a trial of the OX40 agonist ivuxolimab. The chain employs TRBV2 and TRBJ2-1, with D maybe TRBD1 (6 bases). The TCR originated in an adult with an advanced solid tumor such as melanoma, head and neck, liver or kidney cancer. The CDR3 loop is CASSEDRVSYNEQFF. In DNA, the CDR3 is TGTGCCAGCAGTGAGGACAGAGTCTCCTACAATGAGCAGTTCTTC.